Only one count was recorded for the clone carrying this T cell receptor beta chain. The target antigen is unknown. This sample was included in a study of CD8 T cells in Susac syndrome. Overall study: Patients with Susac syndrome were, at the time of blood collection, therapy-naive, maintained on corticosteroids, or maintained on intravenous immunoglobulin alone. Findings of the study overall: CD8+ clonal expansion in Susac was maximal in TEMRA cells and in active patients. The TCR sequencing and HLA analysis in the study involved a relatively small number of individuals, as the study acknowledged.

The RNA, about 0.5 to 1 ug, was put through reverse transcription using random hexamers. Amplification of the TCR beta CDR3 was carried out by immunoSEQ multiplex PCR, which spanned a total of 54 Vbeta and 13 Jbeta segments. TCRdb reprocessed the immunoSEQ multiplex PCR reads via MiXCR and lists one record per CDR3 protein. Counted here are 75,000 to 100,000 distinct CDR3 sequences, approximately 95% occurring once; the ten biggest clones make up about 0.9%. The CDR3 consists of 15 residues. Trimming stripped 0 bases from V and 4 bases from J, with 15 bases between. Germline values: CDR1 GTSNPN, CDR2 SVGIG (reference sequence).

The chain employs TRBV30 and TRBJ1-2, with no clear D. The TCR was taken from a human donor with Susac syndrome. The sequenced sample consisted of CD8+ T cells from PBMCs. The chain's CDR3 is CAWSVVRSPLYGYTF. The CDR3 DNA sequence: TGTGCCTGGAGTGTGGTCCGGTCCCCTCTCTATGGCTACACCTTC.